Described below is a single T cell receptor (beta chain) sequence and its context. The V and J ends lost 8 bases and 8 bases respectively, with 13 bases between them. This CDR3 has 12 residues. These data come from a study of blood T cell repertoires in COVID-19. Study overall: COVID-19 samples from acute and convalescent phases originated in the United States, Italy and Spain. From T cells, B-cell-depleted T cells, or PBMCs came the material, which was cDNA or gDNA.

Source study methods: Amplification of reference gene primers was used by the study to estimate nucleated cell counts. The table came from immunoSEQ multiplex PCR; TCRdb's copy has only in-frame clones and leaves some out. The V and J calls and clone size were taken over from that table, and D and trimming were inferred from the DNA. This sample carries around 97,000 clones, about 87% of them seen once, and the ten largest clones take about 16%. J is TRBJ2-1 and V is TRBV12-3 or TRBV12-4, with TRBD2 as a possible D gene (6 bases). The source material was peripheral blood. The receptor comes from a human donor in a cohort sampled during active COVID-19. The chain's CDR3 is CASSTGVDEQFF. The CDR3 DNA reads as TGTGCCAGCTCAACGGGGGTAGATGAGCAGTTCTTC.